This T cell receptor (beta chain) was captured by sequencing in a study of blood T cells in healthy people across ages. As to this clonotype: The junction departs from germline at one end; a sequencing error may be responsible.

Germline V CDR1 and CDR2: ENHRY, SYGVKD. The CDR3 is made up of 15 amino acids. Together with a sample-barcoded 5' primer, a J-beta primer mix was included in a second PCR lasting about 6 to 11 cycles. Using its own MiXCR run on the 5' RACE reads, TCRdb lists one record per CDR3 protein. The sample includes about a million distinct CDR3 sequences, just over 50% seen only once; the top ten take about a fifth. The receptor was derived from a woman aged 60-75 years in good health. The rearrangement uses TRBV10-3 and TRBJ2-5; D possibly corresponds to TRBD2 (6 bases). The sample consisted of blood. The CDR3 region has the DNA TGTGTCATCAGTGAGCCCCCAGCGGGTCAAGAGACCCAGTACTTC. Its protein is CVISEPPAGQETQYF.